This record covers a single TCR beta chain. What it recognizes is unknown. The CDR3 runs 16 residues. In germline, CDR1 is LGHDT, CDR2 YNNKEL (reference sequence). The V segment lost 1 base and the J segment 7 bases; nucleotides outside the gene matches: 7. These data come from a study of blood T cells in healthy people across ages. Study information: Capture by template switching was about one barcoded beta molecule per two T cells. Notes on the study in general: There was a strong correlation between TCR beta diversity and naive T cell percentage. It was the long-lived donors that had more naive CD4+ cells and higher diversity than aged donors.

A second PCR, run for roughly 7 to 11 cycles, used a sample-barcoded 5' primer plus a J-beta primer mix. In TCRdb, the 5' RACE reads were re-called with MiXCR into one record per CDR3 protein. The table includes hundreds of thousands of distinct CDR3 sequences, around two fifths detected once. Total RNA was isolated from each sample in quantities of at least 5.5 micrograms. The TCR comes from a man in his 60s in good health. V gene TRBV3-1 combines with J gene TRBJ2-3, with TRBD2 identical over 11 bases. Specimen: blood. CDR3 amino acids: CASSQGTSGWAYTQYF. The CDR3 DNA is TGTGCCAGCAGCCAAGGGACTAGCGGGTGGGCCTATACGCAGTATTTT.